This T cell receptor beta chain was recovered during a study of neurological immune-mediated disorders. General study findings and limits: Sharing of CDR3 amino acid sequences among expanded clones across subjects was absent, suggesting private repertoires in all groups.

Germline V gene lookup returns CDR1 MDHEN and CDR2 SYDVKM. J lost 6 bases, V lost 2 bases, and 7 bases had no gene match. The CDR3 loop spans 14 amino acids. The cDNA was generated by 5'RACE with 10-nucleotide random UMIs. TCRdb reprocessed the 5' RACE reads via MiXCR and lists one record per CDR3 protein. The sample lists tens of thousands of distinct CDR3 sequences; 8.5% to 10% were seen once. At least ten counts were recorded for this clonotype. Its matching antigen is unknown. As to time point: longitudinal time-point 2. The specimen sequenced was PBMCs. The clonotype comes from a man aged 25 to 45 in good health. The rearrangement links TRBV28 to TRBJ2-7, with 7 bases matching TRBD2. CDR3 residues: CASSLGGSSGEQYF. CDR3 DNA sequence: TGTGCCAGCAGTTTAGGCGGGAGCAGTGGCGAGCAGTACTTC. The variable domain in full, completed from reference TRBV28 and TRBJ2-7, reads DVKVTQSSRYLVKRTGEKVFLECVQDMDHENMFWYRQDPGLGLRLIYFSYDVKMKEKGDIPEGYSVSREKKERFSLILESASTNQTSMYLCASSLGGSSGEQYFGPGTRLTVT.